The 2 T cell receptor beta chains below come from one sample, sequenced in a study of T cell repertoires in cytomegalovirus infection. From the reads, TCRdb called clonotypes with MiXCR, one entry per CDR3 protein. This sample has fewer than 200,000 distinct CDR3 sequences, with roughly 20% found just once. No cognate antigen is known for these TCRs. The sample here was CD8+ T cells from cultured PBMCs, taken from culture after CMV antigen stimulation. These receptor sequences come from a human donor in good health (CMV status not recorded). Some clones in this sample may be carry-over from other donors' samples.

This clonotype was picked up a small number of times. This chain joins TRBV27 and TRBJ1-1; D ambiguous. There are 14 residues in the CDR3. Germline loops: CDR1 MNHEY, CDR2 SMNVEV (reference sequence). The V gene lost 0 bases and the J gene lost 10 bases, with 15 bases spanning the gap. In DNA form, the CDR3 reads TGTGCCAGCAGTTTATCTGCGATCTCCAGAGGAGCTTTCTTT. It specifies CASSLSAISRGAFF.

This clonotype has a handful of counts. The chain employs TRBV7-8 and TRBJ2-1, with 12 bases that match TRBD1. The CDR3 loop spans 16 amino acids. The ends lost 4 bases at V and 8 bases at J; junction bases unmatched: 9. Germline assignment: CDR1 SGHVS and CDR2 FQNEAQ. The chain's CDR3 is CASSSRGTGGWDEQFF. In DNA, the CDR3 is TGTGCCAGCAGCTCGAGAGGGACAGGGGGCTGGGATGAGCAGTTCTTC. The full variable domain, completed using reference TRBV7-8 and TRBJ2-1, is GAGVSQSPRYKVAKRGQDVALRCDPISGHVSLFWYQQALGQGPEFLTYFQNEAQLDKSGLPSDRFFAERPEGSVSTLKIQRTQQEDSAVYLCASSSRGTGGWDEQFFGPGTRLTVL.